These 30 T cell receptor beta chains were sequenced from one sample in a study of high-grade serous ovarian cancer treatment subgroups. Tumor samples were obtained before definitive surgery or chemotherapy. Assay: immunoSEQ multiplex PCR; the TCRdb copy retains only in-frame clones and omits some. The data contain 18,000 or so clones, about 75% of them seen just once; the ten biggest clones take up roughly 6.1%. The sample comprised tumor tissue. The receptors were gathered from a human donor with high-grade serous ovarian cancer.

The chain combines TRBV29-1 with TRBJ1-5; a possible D gene is TRBD1 (6 bases). V was shortened by 7 bases and J by 4 bases, with 11 bases between the two germline ends. The V gene's germline CDR1 is SQVTM and CDR2 ANQGSEA. This CDR3 region has 12 residues. The CDR3 coding sequence is TGCAGCGCCGGACAGCAAAATCAGCCCCAGCATTTT. Protein: CSAGQQNQPQHF.

The chain combines TRBV6-4 with TRBJ1-1, with D possibly matching TRBD1 (5 bases). Deletions cut 5 bases from V and 1 base from J, with 5 bases between. The germline V gene has CDR1 MRHNA and CDR2 SNTAGT. CDR3 length equals 12 residues. CDR3 sequence reads: CASSQGNTEAFF. Written as DNA, the CDR3 is TGTGCCAGCAGTCAGGGGAACACTGAAGCTTTCTTT.

This clone showed up just a few times. The V call is TRBV5-1, the J call TRBJ2-5; TRBD2 matches at 9 bases. V lost 6 bases and J lost 4; bases outside the gene matches: 10. CDR3 length equals 15 residues. The germline gives CDR1 SGHRS, CDR2 YFSETQ. The CDR3 spells CASTRSIAGAETQYF. The CDR3 DNA follows: TGCGCCAGCACCCGATCGATAGCGGGAGCAGAGACCCAGTACTTC.

This clone was seen just once. This chain uses TRBV5-1 with TRBJ2-7; 11 bases map to TRBD1. J lost 4 bases, V lost 0 bases, and 6 bases had no gene match. The germline V gene encodes CDR1 SGHRS and CDR2 YFSETQ. The CDR3 has 16 residues. CDR3 sequence (DNA): TGCGCCAGCAGCTTGGAACCGGGACAGGGGGTGTACGAGCAGTACTTC. Protein product: CASSLEPGQGVYEQYF.

This clone is large. The rearrangement uses TRBV29-1 and TRBJ1-3; no clear D. V gave up 0 bases and J gave up 4 bases, with 16 bases separating them. In germline, CDR1 is SQVTM, CDR2 ANQGSEA. CDR3 length: 16 amino acids. CDR3 nucleotides: TGCAGCGTTGAAGACCCTAACGGGCCGGACGGAAACACCATATATTTT. Translation: CSVEDPNGPDGNTIYF.

This chain uses TRBV19 with TRBJ2-1, with D maybe TRBD1 (6 bases). Germline values: CDR1 LNHDA, CDR2 SQIVND (reference sequence). This CDR3 comprises 16 residues. Trimming removed 3 bases from V and 7 bases from J, with 19 bases in between. CDR3 DNA sequence: TGTGCCAGTAGTATTATCAGGGACACCGTGGGAAATGAGCAGTTCTTC. As protein: CASSIIRDTVGNEQFF.

The gene calls are TRBV18 and TRBJ1-5; TRBD1 aligns across 11 bases. V lost 6 bases, J lost 6 bases, and 7 bases stayed unmatched. CDR1 is KGHSH and CDR2 is LQKENI in the germline V gene. This CDR3 region has 15 residues. CDR3 in amino acids: CASSGDRGNGQPQHF. The CDR3 bases are TGTGCCAGCTCCGGGGACAGGGGGAATGGTCAGCCCCAGCATTTT.

V is TRBV6-5 and J is TRBJ1-6; 7 nucleotides line up with TRBD1. V shed 5 bases, J shed 8 bases, and the junction held 9 bases outside the gene matches. Germline V lookup: CDR1 MNHEY, CDR2 SVGAGI. The CDR3 is made up of 15 amino acids. This CDR3 reads CASSLTGSQDSPLHF. CDR3 nucleotides: TGTGCCAGCAGTCTGACAGGGTCGCAGGATTCACCCCTCCACTTT.

The chain uses TRBV7-6 and TRBJ2-7; TRBD2 is a possible D gene (6 bases). This CDR3 comprises 12 residues. Trimming stripped 3 bases from V and 5 bases from J, with 8 bases between. CDR1 SGHVS and CDR2 FNYEAQ come from the germline V gene. As DNA, the CDR3 is TGTGCCAGCAGCTTTACTAGCAACGAGCAGTACTTC. It is translated as CASSFTSNEQYF.

This clone has a handful of counts. The V and J genes are TRBV5-1 and TRBJ2-5, with D unclear. Germline V gene data show CDR1 as SGHRS and CDR2 as YFSETQ. This CDR3 contains 14 residues. V dropped 4 bases and J dropped 2 bases, with 12 bases sitting between them. The CDR3: CASSQGFEQETQYF. The CDR3 DNA sequence: TGCGCCAGCAGCCAAGGGTTTGAACAAGAGACCCAGTACTTC.

The chain combines TRBV2 with TRBJ1-2; D unclear. This CDR3 region has 15 residues. CDR1 and CDR2 (germline): SNHLY, FYNNEI. V lost 4 bases and J 0 bases, leaving 12 bases between the germline ends. This CDR3 reads CASSAEDAANYGYTF. The CDR3 nucleotides read TGTGCCAGCAGTGCGGAGGACGCAGCTAACTATGGCTACACCTTC.

The chain is built from TRBV9 and TRBJ1-5; D ambiguous. CDR3 length: 15 amino acids. V gave up 4 bases and J gave up 7 bases, with 18 bases separating them. The germline V gene encodes CDR1 SGDLS and CDR2 YYNGEE. The CDR3 DNA sequence: TGTGCCAGCAGCTCGTCCTTTGAGGCAGGACAGCCCCAGCATTTT. This codes for CASSSSFEAGQPQHF.

This chain joins TRBV4-1 and TRBJ2-1, with TRBD1 matching over 8 bases. Germline CDR1 is MGHRA and CDR2 is YSYEKL. The ends lost 1 base at V and 8 bases at J; junction bases unmatched: 1. The CDR3 is 13 amino acids. The DNA of the CDR3 is TGCGCCAGCAGCCAAGGCAGGGGGCATGAGCAGTTCTTC. It translates to CASSQGRGHEQFF.

V and J are TRBV9 and TRBJ2-7, with a weak D call TRBD1 (5 bases). Germline CDR1 reads SGDLS; CDR2 reads YYNGEE. The CDR3 spans 15 residues. Trimming pared 3 bases from V and 2 bases from J, leaving 15 bases between. This CDR3 is CASSEALGRAYEQYF. For the CDR3, the DNA is TGTGCCAGCAGCGAGGCGTTGGGCAGGGCCTACGAGCAGTACTTC.

This chain links TRBV7-8 with TRBJ2-1; D possibly corresponds to TRBD2 (6 bases). Germline CDR1 is SGHVS and CDR2 is FQNEAQ. This CDR3 spans 15 amino acids. V was shortened by 3 bases and J by 7 bases, with 16 bases between the two germline ends. The CDR3 region has the DNA TGTGCCAGCAGCTTTGGGGGGACTCGCACTAATGAGCAGTTCTTC. The encoded protein is CASSFGGTRTNEQFF.

The J gene is TRBJ2-5, the V gene TRBV19; D is unclear. The CDR3 sequence is 13 residues long. CDR1 and CDR2 from the germline V gene are LNHDA and SQIVND (reference sequence). Trimming cost V 4 bases and J 0 bases, with 6 bases left between them. The CDR3 DNA sequence: TGTGCCAGTAGTAGGGCGTACCAAGAGACCCAGTACTTC. It is translated as CASSRAYQETQYF. Drawing the rest from reference TRBV19 and TRBJ2-5, the complete variable domain is DGGITQSPKYLFRKEGQNVTLSCEQNLNHDAMYWYRQDPGQGLRLIYYSQIVNDFQKGDIAEGYSVSREKKESFPLTVTSAQKNPTAFYLCASSRAYQETQYFGPGTRLLVL.

In DNA form, the CDR3 reads TGTGCCAGCAGCTTAGATCAGGCAAGTCAGCCCCAGCATTTT. Translated, it gives CASSLDQASQPQHF. This chain links TRBV11-2 with TRBJ1-5, with no clear D. CDR1 is SGHAT, CDR2 FQNNGV, per germline. V gave up 0 bases and J gave up 6 bases, with 9 bases separating them. The CDR3 spans 14 residues.

There are a few counts of this clone. The gene calls are TRBV30 and TRBJ1-1; a weak D match, TRBD1 (5 bases). CDR3 length: 12 residues. Trimming shortened V by 4 bases and J by 5 bases, and 11 bases separated the two germline ends. Germline V gene sequence: CDR1 GTSNPN, CDR2 SVGIG (reference sequence). The CDR3 DNA reads as TGTGCCTGGATGGGTGGGGGGACTGAAGCTTTCTTT. Protein product: CAWMGGGTEAFF. Drawing the rest from reference TRBV30 and TRBJ1-1, the complete variable domain is SQTIHQWPATLVQPVGSPLSLECTVEGTSNPNLYWYRQAAGRGLQLLFYSVGIGQISSEVPQNLSASRPQDRQFILSSKKLLLSDSGFYLCAWMGGGTEAFFGQGTRLTVV.

This clone has only one observation. The J gene is TRBJ1-5, the V gene TRBV7-2; D not certain. The CDR3 sequence is 14 residues long. In germline, CDR1 is SGHTA, CDR2 FQGNSA. With 0 bases removed from V and 6 bases from J, the gap between germline ends came to 9 bases. The chain's CDR3 is CASSLAPWGQPQHF. The CDR3 DNA reads TGTGCCAGCAGCTTAGCGCCCTGGGGTCAGCCCCAGCATTTT.

The chain employs TRBV7-9 and TRBJ2-7; D perhaps matches TRBD2 (5 bases). CDR3 size: 14 residues. Germline lookup yields CDR1 SEHNR and CDR2 FQNEAQ (reference sequence). V lost 5 bases and J lost 0, with 11 bases in between. This CDR3 is CASSPQLVSYEQYF. The DNA for the CDR3 is TGTGCCAGCAGCCCTCAACTAGTCTCCTACGAGCAGTACTTC. The full variable domain, with the rest looked up from reference TRBV7-9 and TRBJ2-7, is DTGVSQNPRHKITKRGQNVTFRCDPISEHNRLYWYRQTLGQGPEFLTYFQNEAQLEKSRLLSDRFSAERPKGSFSTLEIQRTEQGDSAMYLCASSPQLVSYEQYFGPGTRLTVT.

The rearrangement uses TRBV27 and TRBJ1-2; a weak D match, TRBD1 (5 bases). This CDR3 has 13 amino acids. Trimming cost V 3 bases and J 8 bases, with 13 bases left between them. CDR1 and CDR2 (germline): MNHEY, SMNVEV (reference sequence). The CDR3 protein is CASSFARGDGYTF. The CDR3 nucleotides read TGTGCCAGCAGTTTTGCGCGGGGGGACGGCTACACCTTC.

The rearrangement joins TRBV6-5 to TRBJ2-2; 11 positions agree with TRBD2. The CDR3 is 15 amino acids. V was pared by 5 bases and J by 2 bases, with 1 base of the junction left unmatched. Germline values: CDR1 MNHEY, CDR2 SVGAGI. CDR3 sequence reads: CASSTSGRNTGELFF. The CDR3 nucleotides are TGTGCCAGCAGTACTAGCGGGAGAAACACCGGGGAGCTGTTTTTT.

The chain carries TRBV7-3 and TRBJ2-1; D is perhaps TRBD2 (5 bases). CDR3 size: 12 residues. The ends were cut back, 3 bases at V and 10 bases at J, with 10 bases in the middle. CDR1 and CDR2 from the germline V gene are SGHTA and FQGTGA. The CDR3 spells CASSFDSGEQFF. CDR3 nucleotide sequence: TGTGCCAGCAGCTTTGACTCGGGAGAGCAGTTCTTC. The full variable domain, completed using reference TRBV7-3 and TRBJ2-1, is GAGVSQTPSNKVTEKGKYVELRCDPISGHTALYWYRQSLGQGPEFLIYFQGTGAADDSGLPNDRFFAVRPEGSVSTLKIQRTERGDSAVYLCASSFDSGEQFFGPGTRLTVL.

The chain links TRBV7-2 to TRBJ1-1; D unresolved. Germline CDR1 and CDR2: SGHTA and FQGNSA. The CDR3 sequence is 13 residues long. Trimming stripped 0 bases from V and 10 bases from J, with 12 bases between. The CDR3 DNA follows: TGTGCCAGCAGCTTAGCAGCAGGAGAGTTAGCTTTCTTT. Its translation: CASSLAAGELAFF.

V gene TRBV30 combines with J gene TRBJ1-5; D remains ambiguous. The CDR3 runs to 12 residues. The V gene's germline CDR1 is GTSNPN and CDR2 SVGIG (reference sequence). The V end was cut by 4 bases, the J end by 4 bases, with 8 bases between. DNA of the CDR3: TGTGCCTGGAATCTCCCTAATCAGCCCCAGCATTTT. This gives the protein CAWNLPNQPQHF.

The chain uses TRBV28 and TRBJ2-7; 9 bases map to TRBD1. Germline-derived CDR1 and CDR2 are MDHEN and SYDVKM. The CDR3 is made up of 15 amino acids. With 6 bases clipped from V and 2 bases from J, the junction kept 8 bases outside the gene matches. For the CDR3, the DNA is TGTGCCAGCAGCTATCCCGGGACAGGGACCTACGAGCAGTACTTC. It encodes CASSYPGTGTYEQYF. Based on the CDR3 plus reference TRBV28 and TRBJ2-7, the full variable domain is DVKVTQSSRYLVKRTGEKVFLECVQDMDHENMFWYRQDPGLGLRLIYFSYDVKMKEKGDIPEGYSVSREKKERFSLILESASTNQTSMYLCASSYPGTGTYEQYFGPGTRLTVT.

The chain recombines TRBV4-3 with TRBJ2-1, with 7 bases lining up with TRBD2. The germline V gene encodes CDR1 LGHNA and CDR2 YSLEER. Germline trimming cut 1 base from V and 3 bases from J; bases unmatched to any gene: 6. The CDR3 has 16 amino acids. Here the CDR3 DNA reads TGCGCCAGCAGCCAAGGGGCGGGAGAGAACTACAATGAGCAGTTCTTC. Protein sequence: CASSQGAGENYNEQFF.

This sequence joins TRBV7-9 and TRBJ1-2, with D unclear. V was cut by 1 base and J by 3 bases, with 6 bases left in between. Germline V lookup: CDR1 SEHNR, CDR2 FQNEAQ (reference sequence). The CDR3 covers 13 residues. The chain's CDR3 is CASSLVADYGYTF. The CDR3 DNA sequence: TGTGCCAGCAGCTTAGTGGCAGACTATGGCTACACCTTC.

The J gene is TRBJ1-1, the V gene TRBV2; no clear D. V dropped 5 bases and J dropped 3 bases, with 10 bases sitting between them. CDR1 and CDR2 from the germline V gene are SNHLY and FYNNEI. The CDR3 has 13 amino acids. CDR3 in DNA: TGTGCCAGCAGTTTAGACAAGGACACTGAAGCTTTCTTT. This encodes CASSLDKDTEAFF.

This chain joins TRBV19 and TRBJ2-7; 13 nucleotides align to TRBD2. This CDR3 has 18 amino acids. Germline CDR1 reads LNHDA; CDR2 reads SQIVND (reference sequence). Trimming at V came to 7 bases and at J to 1 base, leaving 13 bases not matched to a gene. The CDR3 nucleotides are TGTGCCAGTACCCCGGGACTAGCGGGGTCTCGAGATTCCTACGAGCAGTACTTC. It specifies CASTPGLAGSRDSYEQYF.